The 13 T cell receptor beta chains in this list originate from one sample, sequenced in a study of patients and donors after allogeneic stem cell transplantation. TCRdb passed the RT-PCR reads through MiXCR, listing each CDR3 protein once. Of about 960,000 distinct CDR3 sequences listed, more than 15% are singletons. The source material was blood, either unsorted or a sorted T cell fraction (not recorded which). These receptors all stem from a human donor who was either an allogeneic HSCT recipient or a stem cell or donor lymphocyte infusion donor (not recorded which). It is not recorded whose cells these are; they may come from a transplant donor.

Ten or more counts support this clonotype. The chain has TRBV2 and TRBJ2-2; D remains unclear. The CDR3 totals 14 residues. Germline lookup yields CDR1 SNHLY and CDR2 FYNNEI. Trimming removed 5 bases at V and 0 bases at J, with 7 bases between. The DNA of the CDR3 is TGTGCCAGCAGTCGGACGTCGAACACCGGGGAGCTGTTTTTT. It specifies CASSRTSNTGELFF.

The V and J genes are TRBV20-1 and TRBJ2-7; 9 bases fit TRBD2. This CDR3 region has 17 residues. The V gene end was trimmed by 6 bases and the J gene end by 3 bases; junction bases not matched to a gene: 18. Germline lookup yields CDR1 DFQATT and CDR2 SNEGSKA (reference sequence). The CDR3 sequence: CSARQGIAGATFYEQYF. The CDR3 nucleotides are TGCAGTGCACGGCAGGGGATAGCGGGGGCTACCTTCTACGAGCAGTACTTC.

This clonotype was found many times. The CDR3 sequence is CASSQETAYGYTF. The DNA of the CDR3 is TGTGCCAGCAGCCAAGAGACAGCCTATGGCTACACCTTC. This chain uses TRBV4-2 with TRBJ1-2; TRBD1 might be the D (5 bases). The CDR3 is 13 amino acids. CDR1 and CDR2 from the germline V gene are LGHNA and YNFKEQ. V was trimmed by 0 bases and J by 4 bases, leaving 6 bases between them.

The V gene is TRBV3-1, the J gene TRBJ1-2; D may be TRBD1 (6 bases). This CDR3 is 15 amino acids long. V lost 1 base and J 4 bases, leaving 13 bases between the germline ends. Per germline, CDR1 LGHDT and CDR2 YNNKEL (reference sequence). CDR3 amino acids: CASSQGTVKGYGYTF. CDR3 sequence (DNA): TGTGCCAGCAGCCAAGGGACAGTTAAAGGCTATGGCTACACCTTC.

The chain has TRBV7-9 and TRBJ1-2; TRBD1 matches 9 bases. Per germline, CDR1 SEHNR and CDR2 FQNEAQ (reference sequence). The CDR3 length is 16 residues. The ends lost 1 base at V and 7 bases at J; junction bases unmatched: 10. CDR3 bases: TGTGCCAGCAGCTTAGAGTCCACAGGGGGCGCGGTTGGCTACACCTTC. Residues: CASSLESTGGAVGYTF. The full variable domain, in which reference TRBV7-9 and TRBJ1-2 provide the parts outside the CDR3, is DTGVSQNPRHKITKRGQNVTFRCDPISEHNRLYWYRQTLGQGPEFLTYFQNEAQLEKSRLLSDRFSAERPKGSFSTLEIQRTEQGDSAMYLCASSLESTGGAVGYTFGSGTRLTVV.

Many counts were recorded for this clonotype. The chain links TRBV20-1 to TRBJ1-1; perhaps TRBD1 as D (5 bases). V lost 5 bases and J 4 bases, leaving 20 bases between the germline ends. CDR1 and CDR2 from the germline V gene are DFQATT and SNEGSKA (reference sequence). The CDR3 extends over 15 amino acids. As DNA, the CDR3 is TGCAGTGCTCCCCTGGAGGGGAGGGTTCCCACTGAAGCTTTCTTT. It codes for CSAPLEGRVPTEAFF.

This clonotype was observed many times. V usage is TRBV12-3 or TRBV12-4 and J usage is TRBJ2-6; TRBD2 agrees at 7 bases. The CDR3 extends over 16 amino acids. With V trimmed by 3 bases and J by 0 bases, 2 bases remained unmatched. DNA of the CDR3: TGTGCCAGCAGTTTCGGGACTATCTCTGGGGCCAACGTCCTGACTTTC. Protein sequence: CASSFGTISGANVLTF.

This rearrangement joins TRBV6-5 to TRBJ2-7, with 7 bases lining up with TRBD1. This CDR3 comprises 15 residues. The ends lost 2 bases at V and 2 bases at J; junction bases unmatched: 6. From germline, CDR1 is MNHEY and CDR2 SVGAGI. The DNA for the CDR3 is TGTGCCAGCAGTTACCGAGACAGGGACCCCTACGAGCAGTACTTC. Amino acids: CASSYRDRDPYEQYF.

The CDR3: CASGEDGYTF. In DNA, the CDR3 is TGTGCCAGCGGGGAGGATGGCTACACCTTC. The V gene is TRBV6-1, the J gene TRBJ1-2, with no clear D. This CDR3 region has 10 residues. Germline assignment: CDR1 MNHNS and CDR2 SASEGT. Between the trimmed V and J ends, which lost 8 bases and 6 bases, there was a span of 7 bases.

The genes are TRBV20-1 and TRBJ2-7; D tentatively reads TRBD1 or TRBD2 (5 bases each). V dropped 3 bases and J dropped 7 bases, with 16 bases sitting between them. CDR1 and CDR2 (germline): DFQATT, SNEGSKA (reference sequence). The CDR3 covers 13 residues. The DNA of the CDR3 is TGCAGTGCTAGTCCCGGACTGAGGGGAGAGCAGTACTTC. Translated: CSASPGLRGEQYF.

The CDR3 DNA is TGTGCCAGCAGCTACAACAGGGAAAACGAGCAGTACTTC. It yields the protein CASSYNRENEQYF. The gene calls are TRBV5-5 and TRBJ2-7; tentatively, D is TRBD1 (6 bases). Germline V gene data show CDR1 as SGHKS and CDR2 as YYEKEE (reference sequence). The ends were cut back, 3 bases at V and 5 bases at J, with 12 bases in the middle. CDR3 length: 13 residues.

This clonotype has a count of ten or more. J is TRBJ1-3 and V is TRBV12-3 or TRBV12-4, with D unresolved. Deletions cut 6 bases from V and 11 bases from J, with 14 bases between. This CDR3 has 12 amino acids. CDR3 protein: CASSHGSLAIYF. The CDR3 DNA sequence: TGTGCCAGCAGCCACGGGAGCCTGGCCATATATTTT.

This clonotype was detected once. This chain links TRBV5-1 with TRBJ2-7; the match to TRBD2 covers 11 bases. The V segment lost 0 bases and the J segment 4 bases; nucleotides outside the gene matches: 6. The CDR3 totals 16 residues. CDR1 and CDR2 from the germline V gene are SGHRS and YFSETQ. The CDR3 spells CASSLESTSGVYEQYF. CDR3 nucleotides: TGCGCCAGCAGCTTGGAGTCGACTAGCGGGGTTTACGAGCAGTACTTC. Drawing the rest from reference TRBV5-1 and TRBJ2-7, the complete variable domain is KAGVTQTPRYLIKTRGQQVTLSCSPISGHRSVSWYQQTPGQGLQFLFEYFSETQRNKGNFPGRFSGRQFSNSRSEMNVSTLELGDSALYLCASSLESTSGVYEQYFGPGTRLTVT.